Listed here are 8 T cell receptor beta chains from one sample, sequenced in a study of OX40 agonist ivuxolimab in advanced cancers. Libraries were prepared by immunoSEQ multiplex PCR; TCRdb keeps only in-frame clonotypes and omits some of them. Among tens of thousands of clones listed, roughly 77% were seen once. The sample was CD4+ or CD8+ T cells sorted from blood, taken in a trial of the OX40 agonist ivuxolimab. The receptors come from an adult with an advanced solid tumor such as melanoma, head and neck, liver or kidney cancer.

As for this clone: At one of its ends the junction is not consistent with the germline gene, which may arise from a read error. CDR3: CASSNSDGEKLFF. The CDR3 coding sequence is TGTGCCAGCAGTAACTCGGACGGTGAAAAACTGTTTTTT. This rearrangement joins TRBV6-5 to TRBJ1-4, with no clear D. The CDR3 has 13 amino acids. CDR1 is MNHEY and CDR2 is SVGAGI in the germline V gene.

The chain carries TRBV19 and TRBJ2-3; 12 nucleotides align to TRBD2. Germline loops: CDR1 LNHDA, CDR2 SQIVND (reference sequence). Germline trimming cut 2 bases from V and 2 bases from J; bases unmatched to any gene: 2. The CDR3 is made up of 16 amino acids. DNA of the CDR3: TGTGCCAGTAGTATACTAGCGGGGGGGACCACAGATACGCAGTATTTT. Residues: CASSILAGGTTDTQYF.

This sequence joins TRBV15 and TRBJ2-5; weak D call: TRBD1 (6 bases). Germline CDR1 is LNHNV and CDR2 is YYDKDF (reference sequence). V lost 3 bases and J 5 bases, leaving 13 bases between the germline ends. The CDR3 contains 14 residues. The CDR3 loop is CATSSQQGGETQYF. The CDR3 DNA is TGTGCCACCAGCAGCCAACAGGGTGGGGAGACCCAGTACTTC.

The chain combines TRBV7-8 with TRBJ1-1; 9 nucleotides match TRBD1. In germline, CDR1 is SGHVS, CDR2 FQNEAQ. The length of the CDR3 is 18 residues. The V gene end was trimmed by 4 bases and the J gene end by 1 base; junction bases not matched to a gene: 13. CDR3 sequence (DNA): TGTGCCAGCAGCTCCCGGGACAGGGTAAGGCTGAAGAACACTGAAGCTTTCTTT. This gives the protein CASSSRDRVRLKNTEAFF.

The CDR3 spells CASSLAIRGEIPDTQYF. In nucleotides, the CDR3 is TGTGCCAGCAGCTTAGCCATTCGGGGGGAGATCCCAGATACGCAGTATTTT. The chain combines TRBV11-2 with TRBJ2-3; 7 nucleotides agree with TRBD2. V lost 1 base and J lost 4; bases outside the gene matches: 11. Per germline, CDR1 SGHAT and CDR2 FQNNGV. This CDR3 is built from 17 residues.

The CDR3 here is CASSEFPSGGLETQYF. CDR3 in DNA: TGTGCCAGCAGTGAATTTCCTAGCGGGGGTTTGGAGACCCAGTACTTC. The genes are TRBV2 and TRBJ2-5; the match to TRBD2 covers 10 bases. Germline V CDR1 and CDR2: SNHLY, FYNNEI. J was trimmed by 5 bases and V by 2 bases; bases with no gene match: 8. There are 16 residues in the CDR3.

The chain recombines TRBV6-6 with TRBJ2-7; tentatively, D is TRBD1 (6 bases). CDR3 length equals 13 residues. Germline-derived CDR1 and CDR2 are MNHNY and SVGAGI (reference sequence). V lost 3 bases and J 5 bases, leaving 11 bases between the germline ends. The CDR3 protein is CASSYRAGDEQYF. In DNA, the CDR3 is TGTGCCAGCAGTTATCGGGCAGGGGACGAGCAGTACTTC.

V usage is TRBV10-3 and J usage is TRBJ2-7; D is perhaps TRBD1 or TRBD2 (5 bases each). CDR1 and CDR2 from the germline V gene are ENHRY and SYGVKD. This CDR3 is 14 amino acids long. Between the trimmed V and J ends, which lost 4 bases and 2 bases, there was a span of 12 bases. The CDR3 loop reads CAISAGTGTYEQYF. The CDR3 coding sequence is TGTGCCATCAGTGCCGGGACGGGTACCTACGAGCAGTACTTC.